These 17 T cell receptor beta chains share one sample of origin, sequenced in a study of identical twins. TCRdb redid the calling of the 5' RACE reads with MiXCR, one entry per CDR3 protein. The repertoire has 600,000 to 800,000 distinct CDR3 sequences, about 20% of them found once; the top ten carry 4% to 4.5%. This same sample was also part of a study on T cells expressing NK-cell markers.

The specimen was PBMCs. Receptors were obtained from a woman in her late teens or twenties in good health.

The V gene is TRBV11-2, the J gene TRBJ1-1; D is unclear. V shed 2 bases and J shed 11 bases, with 12 bases lying between them. There are 12 residues in the CDR3. Germline V gives CDR1 SGHAT, CDR2 FQNNGV. The CDR3 bases are TGTGCCAGCAGCTTACTCGGTCTTGGGGCTTTCTTT. Its translation is CASSLLGLGAFF.

The gene calls are TRBV20-1 and TRBJ1-1; no reliable D call. With 0 bases removed from V and 6 bases from J, the gap between germline ends came to 8 bases. CDR3 length equals 12 residues. From germline, CDR1 is DFQATT and CDR2 SNEGSKA (reference sequence). CDR3 region: CSARDRLAEAFF. The DNA for the CDR3 is TGCAGTGCTAGAGATCGTCTCGCTGAAGCTTTCTTT.

Only a few counts were recorded for this clonotype. The chain employs TRBV12-3 or TRBV12-4 and TRBJ2-7, with D unresolved. CDR3 size: 11 residues. Trimming cost V 2 bases and J 8 bases, with 7 bases left between them. The CDR3 reads CASSLMGKQYF. In nucleotides, the CDR3 is TGTGCCAGCAGTTTAATGGGGAAGCAGTACTTC.

This clonotype was picked up a small number of times. This sequence joins TRBV20-1 and TRBJ1-1; maybe TRBD1 (5 bases). Trimming stripped 3 bases from V and 1 base from J, with 12 bases between. Per germline, CDR1 DFQATT and CDR2 SNEGSKA (reference sequence). The CDR3 totals 14 residues. CDR3 residues: CSARLGGSNTEAFF. DNA for the CDR3: TGCAGTGCTAGGTTGGGGGGGTCGAACACTGAAGCTTTCTTT.

This sequence joins TRBV19 and TRBJ1-2; D is uncertain. The CDR3 is 14 residues long. CDR1 is LNHDA, CDR2 SQIVND, per germline (reference sequence). Trimming removed 2 bases at V and 2 bases at J, with 9 bases between. This CDR3 reads CASSIRPVNYGYTF. The CDR3 DNA reads as TGTGCCAGTAGTATACGTCCGGTGAACTATGGCTACACCTTC.

This chain uses TRBV7-9 with TRBJ2-7; 8 bases are shared with TRBD2. The CDR3 runs 14 residues. Unmatched junction bases numbered 6, after V lost 8 bases and J lost 0 bases. The germline V gene has CDR1 SEHNR and CDR2 FQNEAQ (reference sequence). The CDR3, as DNA: TGTGCCAGCGGAACTAGCGGCCTCTCCTACGAGCAGTACTTC. Translation gives CASGTSGLSYEQYF.

The CDR3 loop reads CSAPVGTSGPYEQYF. CDR3 sequence (DNA): TGCAGTGCCCCTGTGGGGACTAGCGGGCCTTACGAGCAGTACTTC. The V call is TRBV20-1, the J call TRBJ2-7, with 12 bases matching TRBD2. CDR3 length: 15 residues. Losses at the gene ends were 6 bases for V and 4 bases for J; bases not matched to a gene: 10. The germline V gene has CDR1 DFQATT and CDR2 SNEGSKA (reference sequence).

The chain joins TRBV12-3 or TRBV12-4 to TRBJ2-1, with 12 positions matching TRBD2. Trimming removed 5 bases from V and 7 bases from J; junction bases left unmatched: 6. The CDR3 sequence is 15 residues long. In DNA form, the CDR3 reads TGTGCCAGCAGTCCCCGGACTAGCGGGGCGAATGAGCAGTTCTTC. Protein product: CASSPRTSGANEQFF.

This sequence joins TRBV10-3 and TRBJ1-5; 8 bases match TRBD1. Germline-derived CDR1 and CDR2 are ENHRY and SYGVKD. V trimming: 8 bases; J trimming: 3 bases; junction bases outside the gene matches: 6. The CDR3 has 14 residues. The CDR3 DNA reads TGTGCCATCGGACAGACAGGGGACAATCAGCCCCAGCATTTT. Translated, it gives CAIGQTGDNQPQHF.

This CDR3 reads CAWMRSSYNEQFF. DNA for the CDR3: TGTGCCTGGATGAGGAGCTCCTACAATGAGCAGTTCTTC. This rearrangement joins TRBV30 to TRBJ2-1; D not certain. This CDR3 has 13 amino acids. Germline-derived CDR1 and CDR2 are GTSNPN and SVGIG (reference sequence). Trimming removed 4 bases from V and 0 bases from J, with 7 bases in between.

In this sample, this clonotype turned up a few times. The chain combines TRBV12-3 or TRBV12-4 with TRBJ1-1; 9 positions match TRBD1. V trimming: 5 bases; J trimming: 7 bases; junction bases outside the gene matches: 2. The CDR3 totals 12 residues. The CDR3 nucleotides read TGTGCCAGCAGTGAGGACAGGGGTGAAGCTTTCTTT. Translating it yields CASSEDRGEAFF.

Only a few counts were recorded for this clonotype. The V call is TRBV7-9, the J call TRBJ2-3; 10 bases agree with TRBD2. V lost 5 bases and J lost 4; bases outside the gene matches: 6. The CDR3 runs 15 residues. Per the germline V gene, CDR1 is SEHNR and CDR2 is FQNEAQ (reference sequence). Here the CDR3 DNA reads TGTGCCAGCAGCCTTACTAGCGGGGATGCAGATACGCAGTATTTT. This codes for CASSLTSGDADTQYF.

J is TRBJ1-2 and V is TRBV18; D uncertain. The CDR3 loop spans 13 amino acids. Germline loops: CDR1 KGHSH, CDR2 LQKENI. Trimming left V 2 bases short and J 3 bases short, with 7 bases between. CDR3 in DNA: TGTGCCAGCTCACCATCCAAGGACTATGGCTACACCTTC. This gives the protein CASSPSKDYGYTF.

This sequence joins TRBV20-1 and TRBJ2-7, with TRBD2 identical over 7 bases. Trimming at V came to 6 bases and at J to 2 bases, leaving 7 bases not matched to a gene. In germline, CDR1 is DFQATT, CDR2 SNEGSKA (reference sequence). The CDR3 consists of 13 residues. For the CDR3, the DNA is TGCAGTGCCGGGGGGACGGCGACCTACGAGCAGTACTTC. Protein product: CSAGGTATYEQYF.

This clonotype appeared a few times. V usage is TRBV6-5 and J usage is TRBJ2-3; the D call may be TRBD1 or TRBD2 (5 bases each). The CDR3 has 14 residues. V lost 4 bases and J lost 0, with 8 bases in between. The germline gives CDR1 MNHEY, CDR2 SVGAGI. The DNA for the CDR3 is TGTGCCAGCAGTTCTTGGGGGAGCACAGATACGCAGTATTTT. The encoded protein is CASSSWGSTDTQYF.

The gene calls are TRBV4-1 and TRBJ2-7; D is unresolved. Germline-derived CDR1 and CDR2 are MGHRA and YSYEKL. Trimming stripped 4 bases from V and 7 bases from J, with 14 bases between. This CDR3 region has 13 residues. The CDR3 nucleotides are TGCGCCAGCAGCCTCGGGCCCCGAGAAGAGCAGTACTTC. This translates into CASSLGPREEQYF.

This clonotype turned up a few times. The chain combines TRBV25-1 with TRBJ2-7; TRBD2 matches at 8 bases. Trimming cost V 4 bases and J 3 bases; bases outside gene matches: 8. The CDR3 is 15 amino acids. Germline V lookup: CDR1 MGHDK, CDR2 SYGVNS. This chain's CDR3 is CASSAASGSFYEQYF. The CDR3 DNA reads as TGTGCCAGCAGTGCCGCCAGCGGGAGTTTCTACGAGCAGTACTTC.